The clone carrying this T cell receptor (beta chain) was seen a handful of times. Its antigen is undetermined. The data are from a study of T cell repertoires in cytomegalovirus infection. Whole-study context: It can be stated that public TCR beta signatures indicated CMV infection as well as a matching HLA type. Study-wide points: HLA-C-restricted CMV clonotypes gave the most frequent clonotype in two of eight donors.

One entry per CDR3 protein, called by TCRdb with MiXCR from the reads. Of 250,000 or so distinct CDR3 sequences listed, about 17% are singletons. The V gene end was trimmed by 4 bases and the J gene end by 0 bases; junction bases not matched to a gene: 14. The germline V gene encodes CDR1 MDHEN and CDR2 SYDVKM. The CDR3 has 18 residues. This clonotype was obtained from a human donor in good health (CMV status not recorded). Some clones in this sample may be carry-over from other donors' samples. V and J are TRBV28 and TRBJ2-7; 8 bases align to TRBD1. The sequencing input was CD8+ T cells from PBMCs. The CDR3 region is CASSSFRFRDRSSYEQYF. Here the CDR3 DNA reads TGTGCCAGCAGTTCTTTTCGTTTCCGGGACAGGAGCTCCTACGAGCAGTACTTC.